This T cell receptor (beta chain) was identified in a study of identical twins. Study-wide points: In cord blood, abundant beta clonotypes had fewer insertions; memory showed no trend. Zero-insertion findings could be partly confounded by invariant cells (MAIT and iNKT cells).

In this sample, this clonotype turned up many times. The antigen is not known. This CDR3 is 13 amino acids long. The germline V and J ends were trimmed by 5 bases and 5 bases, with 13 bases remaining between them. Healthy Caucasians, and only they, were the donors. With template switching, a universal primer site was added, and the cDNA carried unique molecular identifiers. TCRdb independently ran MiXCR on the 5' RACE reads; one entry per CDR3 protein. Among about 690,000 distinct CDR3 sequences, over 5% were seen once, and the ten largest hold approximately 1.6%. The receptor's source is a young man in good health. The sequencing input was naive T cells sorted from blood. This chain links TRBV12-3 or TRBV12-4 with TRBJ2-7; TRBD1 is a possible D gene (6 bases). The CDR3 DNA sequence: TGTGCCAGCAGTAGGGACATGGGCCACGAGCAGTACGTC. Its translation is CASSRDMGHEQYV.